This T cell receptor beta chain emerged from a study of a mutant IDH1 vaccine in newly diagnosed glioma. Study background: Sex distribution of treated patients was roughly 62% male and roughly 38% female; mean age was about 40 years.

Sequencing used immunoSEQ multiplex PCR; TCRdb keeps in-frame clones, though not all of them. Of roughly 34,000 clones listed, just under 90% were seen once; the top ten hold around 12%. The CDR3 spans 14 residues. Trimming cost V 8 bases and J 3 bases; bases outside gene matches: 8. Looked up from germline, CDR1 is MNHNY and CDR2 is SVGAGI (reference sequence). Time point defined: week 47, end of study. Vaccination used 300 ug of mutant IDH1 20-mer peptide per dose, with topical imiquimod. This clone qualifies as medium-sized (0.01 to 0.1%). The target antigen is unknown. This sample comprised PBMCs, obtained from a glioma patient whose treatment included an IDH1 peptide vaccine. The TCR sequence derives from a woman younger than 45 with glioma. The chain uses TRBV6-6 and TRBJ2-7; 9 positions match TRBD2. DNA of the CDR3: TGTGCCAGCCAATTGACTAGCGGAGGCTACGAGCAGTACTTC. Translated: CASQLTSGGYEQYF.